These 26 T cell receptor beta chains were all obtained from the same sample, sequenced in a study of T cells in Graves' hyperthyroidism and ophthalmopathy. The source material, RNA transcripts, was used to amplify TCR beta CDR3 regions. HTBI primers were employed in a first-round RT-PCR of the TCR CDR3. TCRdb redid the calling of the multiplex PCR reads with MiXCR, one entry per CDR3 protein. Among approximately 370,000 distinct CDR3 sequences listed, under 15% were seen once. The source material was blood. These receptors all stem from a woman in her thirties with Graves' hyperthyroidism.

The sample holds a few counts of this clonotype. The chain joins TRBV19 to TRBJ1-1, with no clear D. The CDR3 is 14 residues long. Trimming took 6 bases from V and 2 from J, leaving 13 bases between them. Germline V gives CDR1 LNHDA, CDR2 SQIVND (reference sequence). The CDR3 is CASRPGPINTEAFF. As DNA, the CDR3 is TGTGCCAGTAGGCCCGGACCGATTAACACTGAAGCTTTCTTT. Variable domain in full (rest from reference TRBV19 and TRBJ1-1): DGGITQSPKYLFRKEGQNVTLSCEQNLNHDAMYWYRQDPGQGLRLIYYSQIVNDFQKGDIAEGYSVSREKKESFPLTVTSAQKNPTAFYLCASRPGPINTEAFFGQGTRLTVV.

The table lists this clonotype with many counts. CDR3 region: CASSQLLAGHYEQYF. The CDR3 bases are TGCGCCAGCAGCCAGTTACTAGCGGGACACTACGAGCAGTACTTC. The rearrangement uses TRBV4-1 and TRBJ2-7; 10 bases align to TRBD2. V shed 3 bases and J 3 bases; nucleotides not matched to a gene: 5. The CDR3 covers 15 residues. Germline-derived CDR1 and CDR2 are MGHRA and YSYEKL.

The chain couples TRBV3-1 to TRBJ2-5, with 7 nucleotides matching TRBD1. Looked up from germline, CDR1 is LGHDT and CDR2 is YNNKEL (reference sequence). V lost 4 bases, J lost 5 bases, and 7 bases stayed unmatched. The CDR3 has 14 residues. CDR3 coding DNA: TGTGCCAGCAGCCCCGGACAGGTTAGCGAGACCCAGTACTTC. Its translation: CASSPGQVSETQYF.

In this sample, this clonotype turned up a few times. The CDR3 spells CASSEPKGASSTDTQYF. The CDR3 region has the DNA TGCGCCAGCAGTGAGCCTAAGGGGGCTAGTAGCACAGATACGCAGTATTTT. The chain couples TRBV10-1 to TRBJ2-3; TRBD1 matches at 7 bases. Trimming removed 2 bases from V and 0 bases from J; junction bases left unmatched: 8. The length of the CDR3 is 17 residues. CDR1 is WNHNN, CDR2 SYGVQD, per germline (reference sequence).

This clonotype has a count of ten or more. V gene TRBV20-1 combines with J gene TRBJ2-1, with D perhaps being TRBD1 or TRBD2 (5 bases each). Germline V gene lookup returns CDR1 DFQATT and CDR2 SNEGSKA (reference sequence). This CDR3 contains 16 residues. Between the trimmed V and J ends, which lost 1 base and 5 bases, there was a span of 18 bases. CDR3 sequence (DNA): TGCAGTGCTAGAGTTGAGGGACCGGTCCGAAACAATGAGCAGTTCTTC. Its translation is CSARVEGPVRNNEQFF.

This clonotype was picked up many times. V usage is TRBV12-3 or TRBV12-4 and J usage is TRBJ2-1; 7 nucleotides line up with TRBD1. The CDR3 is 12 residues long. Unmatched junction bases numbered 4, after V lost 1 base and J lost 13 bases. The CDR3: CASSLGGTDQFF. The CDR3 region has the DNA TGTGCCAGCAGTTTAGGGGGGACAGACCAGTTCTTC.

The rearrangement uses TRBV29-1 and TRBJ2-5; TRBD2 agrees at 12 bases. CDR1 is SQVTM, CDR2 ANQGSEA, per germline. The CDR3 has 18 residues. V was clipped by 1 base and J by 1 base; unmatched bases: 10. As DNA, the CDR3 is TGCAGCGTTGAAGTCTTACTAGCGGGAGGCCGATTCCAAGAGACCCAGTACTTC. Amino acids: CSVEVLLAGGRFQETQYF.

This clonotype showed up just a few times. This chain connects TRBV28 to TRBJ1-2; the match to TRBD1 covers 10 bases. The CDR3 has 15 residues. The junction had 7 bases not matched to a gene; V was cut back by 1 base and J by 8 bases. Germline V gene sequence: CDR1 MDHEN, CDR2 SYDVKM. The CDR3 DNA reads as TGTGCCAGCAGTTTATTGAGACAGGGGGCGCGGGGCTACACCTTC. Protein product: CASSLLRQGARGYTF.

The CDR3 is CASSLTGTEDTDTQYF. In DNA, the CDR3 is TGTGCCAGCAGCTTGACCGGGACAGAAGACACAGATACGCAGTATTTT. The gene calls are TRBV5-6 and TRBJ2-3, with TRBD1 identical over 7 bases. The J segment lost 2 bases and the V segment lost 1 base, leaving 7 bases of the junction unmatched. This CDR3 contains 16 residues. The germline V gene has CDR1 SGHDT and CDR2 YYEEEE.

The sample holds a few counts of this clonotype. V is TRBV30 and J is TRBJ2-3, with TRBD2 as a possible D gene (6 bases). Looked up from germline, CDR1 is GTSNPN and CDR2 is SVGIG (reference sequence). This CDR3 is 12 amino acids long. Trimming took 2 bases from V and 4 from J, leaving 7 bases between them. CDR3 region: CAWSSGADTQYF. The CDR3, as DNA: TGTGCCTGGAGTTCGGGGGCAGATACGCAGTATTTT. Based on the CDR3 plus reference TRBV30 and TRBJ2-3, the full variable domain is SQTIHQWPATLVQPVGSPLSLECTVEGTSNPNLYWYRQAAGRGLQLLFYSVGIGQISSEVPQNLSASRPQDRQFILSSKKLLLSDSGFYLCAWSSGADTQYFGPGTRLTVL.

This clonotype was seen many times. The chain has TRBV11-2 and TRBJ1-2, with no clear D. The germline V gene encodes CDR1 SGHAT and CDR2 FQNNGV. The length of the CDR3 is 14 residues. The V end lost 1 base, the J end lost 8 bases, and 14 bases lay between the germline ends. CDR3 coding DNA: TGTGCCAGCAGCTTAGGCCCTACCGTCCCGGGCTACACCTTC. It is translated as CASSLGPTVPGYTF.

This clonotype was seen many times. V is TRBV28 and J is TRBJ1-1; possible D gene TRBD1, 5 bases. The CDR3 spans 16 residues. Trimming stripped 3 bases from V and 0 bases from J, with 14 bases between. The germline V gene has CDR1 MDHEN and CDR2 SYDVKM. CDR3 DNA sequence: TGTGCCAGCAGTTTTGGGACGGGGAGTATGAACACTGAAGCTTTCTTT. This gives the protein CASSFGTGSMNTEAFF.

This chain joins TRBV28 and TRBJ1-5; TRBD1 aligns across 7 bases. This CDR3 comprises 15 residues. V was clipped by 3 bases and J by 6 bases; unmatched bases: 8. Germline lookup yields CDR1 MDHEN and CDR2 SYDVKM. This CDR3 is CASSLVEGAGQPQHF. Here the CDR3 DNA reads TGTGCCAGCAGTTTGGTCGAGGGGGCGGGTCAGCCCCAGCATTTT.

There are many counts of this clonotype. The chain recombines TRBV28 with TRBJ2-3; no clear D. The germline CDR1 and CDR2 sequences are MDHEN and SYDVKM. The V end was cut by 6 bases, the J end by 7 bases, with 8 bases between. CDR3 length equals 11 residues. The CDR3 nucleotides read TGTGCCAGCAGAAAGACGCATACGCAGTATTTT. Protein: CASRKTHTQYF.

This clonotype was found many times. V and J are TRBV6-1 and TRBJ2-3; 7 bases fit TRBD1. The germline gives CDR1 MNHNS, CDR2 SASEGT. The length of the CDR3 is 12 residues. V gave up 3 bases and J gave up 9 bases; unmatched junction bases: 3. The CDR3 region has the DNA TGTGCCAGCAGTGACGGGACAGCAACGCAGTATTTT. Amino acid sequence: CASSDGTATQYF.

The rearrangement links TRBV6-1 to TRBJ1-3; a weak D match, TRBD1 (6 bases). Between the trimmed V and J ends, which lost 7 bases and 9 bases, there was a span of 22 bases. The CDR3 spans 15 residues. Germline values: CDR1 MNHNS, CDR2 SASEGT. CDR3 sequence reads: CASNNLGGRWGTIYF. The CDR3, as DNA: TGTGCCAGCAATAATCTCGGGGGGCGATGGGGCACCATATATTTT.

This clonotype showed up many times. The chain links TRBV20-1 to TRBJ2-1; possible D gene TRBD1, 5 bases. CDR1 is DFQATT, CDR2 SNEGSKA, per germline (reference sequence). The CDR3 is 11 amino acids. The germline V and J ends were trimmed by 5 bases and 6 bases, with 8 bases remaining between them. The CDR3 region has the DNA TGCAGTGCTGAAGACAGCAATGAGCAGTTCTTC. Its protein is CSAEDSNEQFF.

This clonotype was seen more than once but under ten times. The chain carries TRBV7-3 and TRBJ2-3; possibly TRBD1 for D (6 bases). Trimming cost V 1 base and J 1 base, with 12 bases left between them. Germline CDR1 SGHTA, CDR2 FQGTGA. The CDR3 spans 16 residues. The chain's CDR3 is CASSLIVGQGTDTQYF. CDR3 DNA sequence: TGTGCCAGCAGCTTAATTGTGGGACAAGGCACAGATACGCAGTATTTT.

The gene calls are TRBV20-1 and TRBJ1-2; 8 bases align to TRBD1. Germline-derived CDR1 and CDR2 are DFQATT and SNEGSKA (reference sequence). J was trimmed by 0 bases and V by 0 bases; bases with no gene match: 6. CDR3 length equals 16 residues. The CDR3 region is CSARDRRGRSNYGYTF. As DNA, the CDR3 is TGCAGTGCTAGAGATCGCAGGGGGCGGTCTAACTATGGCTACACCTTC.

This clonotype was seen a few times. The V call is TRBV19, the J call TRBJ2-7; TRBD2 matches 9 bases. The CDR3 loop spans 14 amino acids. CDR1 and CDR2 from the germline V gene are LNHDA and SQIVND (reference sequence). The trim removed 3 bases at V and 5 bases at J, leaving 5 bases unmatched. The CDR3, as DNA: TGTGCCAGTAGTATGGCGGGAGGGAGCCACGAGCAGTACTTC. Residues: CASSMAGGSHEQYF.

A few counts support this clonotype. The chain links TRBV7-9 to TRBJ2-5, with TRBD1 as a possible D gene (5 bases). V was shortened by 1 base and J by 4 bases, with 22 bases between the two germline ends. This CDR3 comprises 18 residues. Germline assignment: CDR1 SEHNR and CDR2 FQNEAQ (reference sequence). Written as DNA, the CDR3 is TGTGCCAGCAGCTTAGAGGGGATTACAAAAGGGTCTATAGAGACCCAGTACTTC. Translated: CASSLEGITKGSIETQYF. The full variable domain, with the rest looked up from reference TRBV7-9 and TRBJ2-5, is DTGVSQNPRHKITKRGQNVTFRCDPISEHNRLYWYRQTLGQGPEFLTYFQNEAQLEKSRLLSDRFSAERPKGSFSTLEIQRTEQGDSAMYLCASSLEGITKGSIETQYFGPGTRLLVL.

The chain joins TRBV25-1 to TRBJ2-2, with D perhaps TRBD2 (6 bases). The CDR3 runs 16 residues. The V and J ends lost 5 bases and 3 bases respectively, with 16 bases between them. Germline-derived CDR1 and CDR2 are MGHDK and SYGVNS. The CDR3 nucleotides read TGTGCCAGCAGTTTCCCTCGGGAGATGGACACCGGGGAGCTGTTTTTT. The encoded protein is CASSFPREMDTGELFF.

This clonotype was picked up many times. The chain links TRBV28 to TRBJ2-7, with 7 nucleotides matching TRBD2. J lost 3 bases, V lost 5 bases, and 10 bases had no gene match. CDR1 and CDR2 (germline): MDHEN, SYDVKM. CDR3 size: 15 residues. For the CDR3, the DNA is TGTGCCAGCAGTCCTGGTGGGGCGGGAGTCTACGAGCAGTACTTC. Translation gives CASSPGGAGVYEQYF.

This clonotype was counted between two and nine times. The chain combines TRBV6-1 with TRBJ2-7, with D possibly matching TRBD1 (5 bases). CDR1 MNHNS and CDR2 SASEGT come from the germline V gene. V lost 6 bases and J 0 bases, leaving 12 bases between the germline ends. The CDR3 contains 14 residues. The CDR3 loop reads CASRFDRSSYEQYF. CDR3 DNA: TGTGCCAGCAGATTCGACAGAAGCTCCTACGAGCAGTACTTC.

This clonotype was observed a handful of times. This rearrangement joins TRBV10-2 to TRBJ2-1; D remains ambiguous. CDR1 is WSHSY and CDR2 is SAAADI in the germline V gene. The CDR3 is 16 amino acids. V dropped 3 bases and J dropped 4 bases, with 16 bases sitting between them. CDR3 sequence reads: CASSDPWIALYNEQFF. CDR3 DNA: TGCGCCAGCAGTGACCCCTGGATCGCGTTGTACAATGAGCAGTTCTTC.

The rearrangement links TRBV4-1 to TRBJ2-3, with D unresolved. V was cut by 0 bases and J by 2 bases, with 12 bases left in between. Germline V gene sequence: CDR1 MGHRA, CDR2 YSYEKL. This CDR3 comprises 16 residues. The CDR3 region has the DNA TGCGCCAGCAGCCAAGATATTGCAACCTCCACAGATACGCAGTATTTT. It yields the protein CASSQDIATSTDTQYF.